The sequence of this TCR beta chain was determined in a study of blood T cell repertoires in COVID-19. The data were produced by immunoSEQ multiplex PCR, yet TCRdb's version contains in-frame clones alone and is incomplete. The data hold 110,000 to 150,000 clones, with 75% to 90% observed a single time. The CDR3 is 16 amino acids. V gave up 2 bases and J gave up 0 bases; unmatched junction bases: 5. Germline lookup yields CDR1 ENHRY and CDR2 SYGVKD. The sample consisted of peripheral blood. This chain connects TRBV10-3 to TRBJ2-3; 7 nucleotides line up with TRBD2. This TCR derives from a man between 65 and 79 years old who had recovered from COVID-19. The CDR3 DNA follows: TGTGCCATCAGTGAGAGCGCTAGCGGAAGCACAGATACGCAGTATTTT. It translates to CAISESASGSTDTQYF.